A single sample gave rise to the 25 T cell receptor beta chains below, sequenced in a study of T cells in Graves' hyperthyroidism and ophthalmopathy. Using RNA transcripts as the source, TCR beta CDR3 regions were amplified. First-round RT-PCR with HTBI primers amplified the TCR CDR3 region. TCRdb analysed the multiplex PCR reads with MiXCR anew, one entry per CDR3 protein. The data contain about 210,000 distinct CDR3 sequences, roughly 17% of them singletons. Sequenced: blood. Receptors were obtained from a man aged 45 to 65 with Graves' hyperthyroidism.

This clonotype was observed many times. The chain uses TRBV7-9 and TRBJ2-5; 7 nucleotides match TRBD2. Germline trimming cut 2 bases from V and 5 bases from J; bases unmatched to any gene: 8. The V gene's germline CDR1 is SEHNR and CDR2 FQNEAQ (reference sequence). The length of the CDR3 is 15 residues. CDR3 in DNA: TGTGCCAGCAGCTTATCGGGCATGGGAGGGGAGACCCAGTACTTC. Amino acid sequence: CASSLSGMGGETQYF.

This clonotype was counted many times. The DNA for the CDR3 is TGTGCCAGCTCACCACGGACAGGGAACAATGAGCAGTTCTTC. Encoded protein: CASSPRTGNNEQFF. The chain is built from TRBV18 and TRBJ2-1, with 8 bases identical to TRBD1. Losses at the gene ends were 1 base for V and 5 bases for J; bases not matched to a gene: 1. The CDR3 length is 14 residues. Per germline, CDR1 KGHSH and CDR2 LQKENI.

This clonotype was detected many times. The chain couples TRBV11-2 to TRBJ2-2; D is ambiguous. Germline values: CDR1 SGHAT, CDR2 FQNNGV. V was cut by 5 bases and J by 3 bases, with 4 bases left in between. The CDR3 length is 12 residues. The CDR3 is CASSGYTGELFF. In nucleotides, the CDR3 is TGTGCCAGCAGCGGTTACACCGGGGAGCTGTTTTTT.

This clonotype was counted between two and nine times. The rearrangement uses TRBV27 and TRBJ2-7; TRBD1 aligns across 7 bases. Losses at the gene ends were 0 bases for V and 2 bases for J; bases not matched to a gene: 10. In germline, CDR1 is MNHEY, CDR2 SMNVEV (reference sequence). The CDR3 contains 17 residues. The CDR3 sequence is CASSLSPPRQGPYEQYF. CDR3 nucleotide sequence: TGTGCCAGCAGTTTATCTCCTCCGAGACAGGGACCCTACGAGCAGTACTTC.

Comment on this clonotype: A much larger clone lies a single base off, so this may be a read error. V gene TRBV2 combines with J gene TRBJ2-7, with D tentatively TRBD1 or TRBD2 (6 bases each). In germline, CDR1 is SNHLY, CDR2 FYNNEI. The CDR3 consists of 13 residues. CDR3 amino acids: CAIFSGEGGEQHF. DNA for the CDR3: TGTGCCATATTTAGCGGAGAGGGGGGCGAGCAGCACTTC.

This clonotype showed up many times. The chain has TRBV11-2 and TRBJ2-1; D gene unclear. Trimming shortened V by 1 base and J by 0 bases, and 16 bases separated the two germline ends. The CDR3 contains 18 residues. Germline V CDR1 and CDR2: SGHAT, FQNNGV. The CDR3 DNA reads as TGTGCCAGCAGCTTAGGTGGGGTCGGGTGGAGCTCCTACAATGAGCAGTTCTTC. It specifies CASSLGGVGWSSYNEQFF.

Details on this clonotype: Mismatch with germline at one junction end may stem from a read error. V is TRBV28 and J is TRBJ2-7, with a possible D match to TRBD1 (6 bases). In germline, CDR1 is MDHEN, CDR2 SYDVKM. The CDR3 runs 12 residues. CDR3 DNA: TGTGCCATCAGTGAGCAGGGGATCGAGCAGTACTTC. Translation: CAISEQGIEQYF.

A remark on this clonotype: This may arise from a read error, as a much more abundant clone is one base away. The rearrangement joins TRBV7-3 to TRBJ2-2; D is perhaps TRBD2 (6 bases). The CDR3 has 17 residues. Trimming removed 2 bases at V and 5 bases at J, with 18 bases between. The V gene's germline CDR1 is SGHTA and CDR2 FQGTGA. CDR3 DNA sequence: TGTGCCAGCAGCTTATCCCTAGCGCGAGTTTCTACCGGGGAGCTGTTTTTT. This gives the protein CASSLSLARVSTGELFF.

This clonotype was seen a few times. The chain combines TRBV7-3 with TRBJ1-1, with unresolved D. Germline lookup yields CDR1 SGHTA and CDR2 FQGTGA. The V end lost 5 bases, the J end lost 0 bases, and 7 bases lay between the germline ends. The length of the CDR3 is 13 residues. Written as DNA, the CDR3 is TGTGCCAGCAGCCGAGGTATGAACACTGAAGCTTTCTTT. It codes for CASSRGMNTEAFF.

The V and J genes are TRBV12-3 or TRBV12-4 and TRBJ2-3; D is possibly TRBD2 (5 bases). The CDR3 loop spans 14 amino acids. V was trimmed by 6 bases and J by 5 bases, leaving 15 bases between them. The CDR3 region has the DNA TGTGCCAGCAGCCAAGACCCCGGGGAAGATACGCAGTATTTT. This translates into CASSQDPGEDTQYF.

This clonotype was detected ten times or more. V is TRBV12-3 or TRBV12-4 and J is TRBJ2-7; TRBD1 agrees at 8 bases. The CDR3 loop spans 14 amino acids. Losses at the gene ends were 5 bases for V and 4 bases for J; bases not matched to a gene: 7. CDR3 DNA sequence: TGTGCCAGCAGTCCTATGACAGGGGCATACGAGCAGTACTTC. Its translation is CASSPMTGAYEQYF.

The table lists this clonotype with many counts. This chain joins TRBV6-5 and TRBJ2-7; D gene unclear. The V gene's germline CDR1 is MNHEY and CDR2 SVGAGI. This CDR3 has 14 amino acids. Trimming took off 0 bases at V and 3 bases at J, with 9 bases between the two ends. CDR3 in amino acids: CASSYSGRYYEQYF. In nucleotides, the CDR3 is TGTGCCAGCAGTTACTCCGGACGGTACTACGAGCAGTACTTC.

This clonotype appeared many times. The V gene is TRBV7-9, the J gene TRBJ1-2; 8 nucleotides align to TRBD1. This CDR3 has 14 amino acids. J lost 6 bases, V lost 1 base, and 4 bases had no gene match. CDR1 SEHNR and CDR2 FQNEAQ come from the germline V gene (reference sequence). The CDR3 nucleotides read TGTGCCAGCAGCTTAGGAGGACAGGGACATGGCTACACCTTC. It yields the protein CASSLGGQGHGYTF. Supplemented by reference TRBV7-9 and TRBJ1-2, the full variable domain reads DTGVSQNPRHKITKRGQNVTFRCDPISEHNRLYWYRQTLGQGPEFLTYFQNEAQLEKSRLLSDRFSAERPKGSFSTLEIQRTEQGDSAMYLCASSLGGQGHGYTFGSGTRLTVV.

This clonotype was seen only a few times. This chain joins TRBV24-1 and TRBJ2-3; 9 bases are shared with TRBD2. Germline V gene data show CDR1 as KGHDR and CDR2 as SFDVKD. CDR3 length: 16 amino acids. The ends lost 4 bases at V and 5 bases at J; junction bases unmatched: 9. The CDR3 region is CATSEPGLALEDTQYF. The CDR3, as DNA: TGTGCCACCAGTGAACCGGGACTAGCTTTGGAAGATACGCAGTATTTT.

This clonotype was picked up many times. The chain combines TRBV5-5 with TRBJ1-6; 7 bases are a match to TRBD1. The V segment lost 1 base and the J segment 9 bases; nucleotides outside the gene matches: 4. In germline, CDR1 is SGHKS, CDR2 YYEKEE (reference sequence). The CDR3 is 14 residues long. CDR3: CASSLWDSLSPLHF. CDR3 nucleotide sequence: TGTGCCAGCAGCTTGTGGGACAGCCTTTCACCCCTCCACTTT.

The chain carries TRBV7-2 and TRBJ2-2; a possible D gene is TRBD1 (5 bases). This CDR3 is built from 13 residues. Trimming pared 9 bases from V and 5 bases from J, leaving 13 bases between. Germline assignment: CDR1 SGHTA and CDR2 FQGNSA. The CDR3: CARGQILTGELFF. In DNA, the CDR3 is TGTGCCAGGGGGCAGATTTTGACCGGGGAGCTGTTTTTT.

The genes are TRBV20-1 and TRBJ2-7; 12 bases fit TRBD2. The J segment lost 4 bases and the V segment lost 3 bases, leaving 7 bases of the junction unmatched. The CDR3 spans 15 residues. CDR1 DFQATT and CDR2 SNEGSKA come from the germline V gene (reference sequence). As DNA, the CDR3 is TGCAGTGCTAGTAACCCGACTAGCGGGAGTTACGAGCAGTACTTC. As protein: CSASNPTSGSYEQYF.

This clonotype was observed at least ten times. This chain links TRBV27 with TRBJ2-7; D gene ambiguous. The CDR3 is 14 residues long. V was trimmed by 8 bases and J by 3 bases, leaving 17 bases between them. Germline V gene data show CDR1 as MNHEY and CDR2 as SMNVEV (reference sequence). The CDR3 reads CASSPRWAGYEQYF. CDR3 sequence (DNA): TGTGCCAGCTCACCGCGGTGGGCAGGCTACGAGCAGTACTTC.

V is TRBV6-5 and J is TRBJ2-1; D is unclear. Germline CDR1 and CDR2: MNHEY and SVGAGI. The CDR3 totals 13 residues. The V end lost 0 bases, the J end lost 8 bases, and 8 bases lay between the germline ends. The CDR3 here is CASSYSERDEQFF. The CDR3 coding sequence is TGTGCCAGCAGTTACTCGGAACGCGATGAGCAGTTCTTC.

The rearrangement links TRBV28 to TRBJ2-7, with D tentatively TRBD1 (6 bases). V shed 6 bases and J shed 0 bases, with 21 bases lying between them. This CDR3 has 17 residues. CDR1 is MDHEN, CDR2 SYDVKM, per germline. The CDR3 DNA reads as TGTGCCAGCAGCTTAGGAAAGGGGCAGGACAGCTCCTACGAGCAGTACTTC. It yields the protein CASSLGKGQDSSYEQYF. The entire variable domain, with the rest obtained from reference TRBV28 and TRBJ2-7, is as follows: DVKVTQSSRYLVKRTGEKVFLECVQDMDHENMFWYRQDPGLGLRLIYFSYDVKMKEKGDIPEGYSVSREKKERFSLILESASTNQTSMYLCASSLGKGQDSSYEQYFGPGTRLTVT.

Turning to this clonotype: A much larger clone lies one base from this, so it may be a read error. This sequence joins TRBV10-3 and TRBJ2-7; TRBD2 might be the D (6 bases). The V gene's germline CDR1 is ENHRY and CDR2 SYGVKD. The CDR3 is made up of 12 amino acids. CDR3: CATHGTSDERYF. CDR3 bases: TGTGCCACGCACGGGACTTCGGACGAGCGGTACTTC.

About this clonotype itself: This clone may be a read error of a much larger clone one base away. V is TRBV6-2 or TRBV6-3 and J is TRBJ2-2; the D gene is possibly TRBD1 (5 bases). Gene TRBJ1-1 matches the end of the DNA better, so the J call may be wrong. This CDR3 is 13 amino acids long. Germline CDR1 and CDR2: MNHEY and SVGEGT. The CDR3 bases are TGTGCCAGCAGTTACCAGGAGGACACTGGAGCTTTCTTT. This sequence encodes CASSYQEDTGAFF.

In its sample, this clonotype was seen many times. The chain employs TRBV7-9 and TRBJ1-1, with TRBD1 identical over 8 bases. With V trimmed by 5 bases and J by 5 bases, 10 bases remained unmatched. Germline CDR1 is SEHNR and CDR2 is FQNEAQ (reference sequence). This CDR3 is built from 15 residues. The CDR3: CASSPRTGSVTEAFF. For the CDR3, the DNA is TGTGCCAGCAGCCCTCGGACAGGGAGTGTGACTGAAGCTTTCTTT. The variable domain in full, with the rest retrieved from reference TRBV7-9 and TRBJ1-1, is DTGVSQNPRHKITKRGQNVTFRCDPISEHNRLYWYRQTLGQGPEFLTYFQNEAQLEKSRLLSDRFSAERPKGSFSTLEIQRTEQGDSAMYLCASSPRTGSVTEAFFGQGTRLTVV.

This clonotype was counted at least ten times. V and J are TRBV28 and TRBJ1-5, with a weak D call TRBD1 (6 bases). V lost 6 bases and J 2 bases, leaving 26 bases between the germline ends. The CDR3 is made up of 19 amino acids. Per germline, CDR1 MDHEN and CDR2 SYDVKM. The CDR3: CASSYIGGGRFTGNQPQHF. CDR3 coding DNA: TGTGCCAGCAGCTATATAGGAGGGGGTCGGTTTACTGGCAATCAGCCCCAGCATTTT.

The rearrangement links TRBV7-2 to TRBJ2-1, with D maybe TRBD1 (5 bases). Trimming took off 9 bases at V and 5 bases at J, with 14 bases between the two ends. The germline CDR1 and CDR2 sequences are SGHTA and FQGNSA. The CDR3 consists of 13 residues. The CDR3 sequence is CASNRRLNNEQFF. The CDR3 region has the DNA TGTGCCAGTAACAGGCGTTTAAACAATGAGCAGTTCTTC.